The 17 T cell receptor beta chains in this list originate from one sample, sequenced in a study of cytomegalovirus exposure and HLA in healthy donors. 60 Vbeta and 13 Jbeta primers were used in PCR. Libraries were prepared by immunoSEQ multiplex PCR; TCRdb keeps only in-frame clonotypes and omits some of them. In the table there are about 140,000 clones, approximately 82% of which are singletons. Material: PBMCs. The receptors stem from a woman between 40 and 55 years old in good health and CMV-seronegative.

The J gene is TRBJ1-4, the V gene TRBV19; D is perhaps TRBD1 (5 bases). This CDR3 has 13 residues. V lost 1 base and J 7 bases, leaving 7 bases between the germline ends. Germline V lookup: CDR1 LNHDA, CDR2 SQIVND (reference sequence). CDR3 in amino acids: CASSIGGTEKLFF. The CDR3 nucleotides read TGTGCCAGTAGTATAGGCGGGACTGAAAAACTGTTTTTT.

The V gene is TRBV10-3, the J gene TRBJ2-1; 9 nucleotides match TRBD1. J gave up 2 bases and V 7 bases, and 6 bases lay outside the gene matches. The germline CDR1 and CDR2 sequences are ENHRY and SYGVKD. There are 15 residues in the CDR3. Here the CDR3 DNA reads TGTGCCATCAAAAATGGGACAGGGACCTACAATGAGCAGTTCTTC. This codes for CAIKNGTGTYNEQFF.

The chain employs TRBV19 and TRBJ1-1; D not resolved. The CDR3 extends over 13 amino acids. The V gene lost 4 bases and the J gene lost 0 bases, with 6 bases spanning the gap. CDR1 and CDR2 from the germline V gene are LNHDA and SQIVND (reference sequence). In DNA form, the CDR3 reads TGTGCCAGTAGTACTAAGATGAACACTGAAGCTTTCTTT. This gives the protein CASSTKMNTEAFF.

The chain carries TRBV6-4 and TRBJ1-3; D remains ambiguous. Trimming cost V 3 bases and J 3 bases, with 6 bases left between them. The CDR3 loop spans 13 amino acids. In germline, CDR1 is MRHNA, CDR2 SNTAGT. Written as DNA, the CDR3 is TGTGCCAGCAGTGAGGCTCATGGAAACACCATATATTTT. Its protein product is CASSEAHGNTIYF.

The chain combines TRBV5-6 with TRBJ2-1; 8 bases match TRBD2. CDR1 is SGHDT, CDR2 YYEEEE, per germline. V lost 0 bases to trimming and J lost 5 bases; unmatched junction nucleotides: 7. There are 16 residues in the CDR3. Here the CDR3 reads CASSLAHGRAHNEQFF. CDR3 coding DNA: TGTGCCAGCAGCTTGGCCCACGGGAGGGCCCACAATGAGCAGTTCTTC.

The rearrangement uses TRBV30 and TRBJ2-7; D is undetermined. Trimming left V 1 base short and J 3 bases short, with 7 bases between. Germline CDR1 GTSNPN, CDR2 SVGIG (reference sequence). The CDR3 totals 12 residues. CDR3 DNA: TGTGCCTGGAGTGCGGCGGTCTACGAGCAGTACTTC. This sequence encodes CAWSAAVYEQYF.

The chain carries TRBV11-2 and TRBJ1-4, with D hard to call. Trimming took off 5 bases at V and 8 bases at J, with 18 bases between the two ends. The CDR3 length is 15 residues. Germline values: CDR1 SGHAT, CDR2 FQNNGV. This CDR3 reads CASSPGGGSAEKLFF. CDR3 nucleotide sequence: TGTGCCAGCAGCCCCGGAGGAGGGTCGGCGGAAAAACTGTTTTTT.

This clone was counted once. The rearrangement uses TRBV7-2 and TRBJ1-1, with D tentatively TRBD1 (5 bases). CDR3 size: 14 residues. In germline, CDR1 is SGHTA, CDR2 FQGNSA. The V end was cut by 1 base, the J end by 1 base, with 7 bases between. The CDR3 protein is CASSLVTGNTEAFF. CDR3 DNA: TGTGCCAGCAGCTTAGTAACAGGGAACACTGAAGCTTTCTTT.

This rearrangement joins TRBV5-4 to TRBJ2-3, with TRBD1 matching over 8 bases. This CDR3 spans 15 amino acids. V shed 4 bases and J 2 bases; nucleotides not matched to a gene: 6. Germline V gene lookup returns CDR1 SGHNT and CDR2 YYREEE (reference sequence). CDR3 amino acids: CASSKQGVHTDTQYF. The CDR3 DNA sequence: TGTGCCAGCAGCAAACAGGGGGTTCACACAGATACGCAGTATTTT.

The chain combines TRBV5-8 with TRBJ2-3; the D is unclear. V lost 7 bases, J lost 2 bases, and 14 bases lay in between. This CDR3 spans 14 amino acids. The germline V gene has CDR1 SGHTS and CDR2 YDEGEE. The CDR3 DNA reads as TGTGCCAGCTTGGAGACCCCCACCACAGATACGCAGTATTTT. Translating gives CASLETPTTDTQYF.

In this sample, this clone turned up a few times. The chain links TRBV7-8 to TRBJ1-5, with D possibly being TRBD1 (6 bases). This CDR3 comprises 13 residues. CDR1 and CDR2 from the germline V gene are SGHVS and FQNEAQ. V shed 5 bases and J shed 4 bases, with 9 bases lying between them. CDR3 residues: CASSADRNQPQHF. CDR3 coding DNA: TGTGCCAGCAGCGCCGACAGGAATCAGCCCCAGCATTTT.

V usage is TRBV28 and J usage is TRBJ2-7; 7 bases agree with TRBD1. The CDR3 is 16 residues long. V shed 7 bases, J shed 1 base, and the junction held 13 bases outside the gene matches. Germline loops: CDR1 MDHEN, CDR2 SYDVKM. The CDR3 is CASTKGARSRSYEQYF. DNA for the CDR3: TGTGCCAGCACCAAGGGGGCGCGTAGCAGGTCCTACGAGCAGTACTTC.

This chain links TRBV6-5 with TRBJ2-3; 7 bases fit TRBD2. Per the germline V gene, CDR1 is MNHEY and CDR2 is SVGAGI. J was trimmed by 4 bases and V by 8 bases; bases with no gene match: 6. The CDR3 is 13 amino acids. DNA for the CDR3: TGTGCCAGCGGAGTAGCGGGCGCAGATACGCAGTATTTT. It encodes CASGVAGADTQYF.

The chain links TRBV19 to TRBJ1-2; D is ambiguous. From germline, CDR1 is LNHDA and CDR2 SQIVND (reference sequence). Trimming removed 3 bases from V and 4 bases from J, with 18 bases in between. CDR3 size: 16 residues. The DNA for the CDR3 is TGTGCCAGTAGTATCGTTTGGAGGTGGACGGGCTATGGCTACACCTTC. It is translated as CASSIVWRWTGYGYTF.

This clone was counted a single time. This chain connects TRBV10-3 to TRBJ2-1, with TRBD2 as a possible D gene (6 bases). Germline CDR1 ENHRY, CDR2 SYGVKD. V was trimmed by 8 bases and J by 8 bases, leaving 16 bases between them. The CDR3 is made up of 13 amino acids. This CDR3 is CAISMRGDDEQFF. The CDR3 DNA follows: TGTGCCATCTCTATGCGGGGCGACGATGAGCAGTTCTTC.

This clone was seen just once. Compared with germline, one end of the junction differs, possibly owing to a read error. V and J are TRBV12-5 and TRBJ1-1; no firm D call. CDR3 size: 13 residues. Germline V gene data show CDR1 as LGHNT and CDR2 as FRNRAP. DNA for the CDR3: TGTGCTAGTGATTTGGACTCGAACACTGAAGCTTTCTTT. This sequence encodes CASDLDSNTEAFF.

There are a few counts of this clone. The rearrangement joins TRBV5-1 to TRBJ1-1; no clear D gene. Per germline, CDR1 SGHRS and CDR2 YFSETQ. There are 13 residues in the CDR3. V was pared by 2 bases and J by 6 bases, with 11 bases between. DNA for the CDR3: TGCGCCAGCAGCTTTGAGGGATTCCCTGAAGCTTTCTTT. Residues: CASSFEGFPEAFF.